This entry lists 25 T cell receptor beta chains sequenced from one sample in a study of blood T cell repertoires in COVID-19. Using immunoSEQ multiplex PCR, the repertoire was profiled, and TCRdb retains in-frame clones only, with some absent. The table shows about 230,000 clones, with roughly 81% occurring only once. Sequenced input: peripheral blood. These receptor sequences come from a man between 35 and 55 years old with acute or convalescent COVID-19.

The CDR3 nucleotides read TGTGCCAGCAGCCAGACTAGGGGACAGGGGTCATCACCCCTCCACTTT. Its translation is CASSQTRGQGSSPLHF. The chain is built from TRBV7-2 and TRBJ1-6; 10 nucleotides match TRBD1. The CDR3 extends over 16 amino acids. The germline gives CDR1 SGHTA, CDR2 FQGNSA. V lost 5 bases to trimming and J lost 10 bases; unmatched junction nucleotides: 11.

The genes are TRBV7-9 and TRBJ2-3, with D possibly TRBD2 on 6 matching bases. The CDR3 has 17 residues. Germline assignment: CDR1 SEHNR and CDR2 FQNEAQ (reference sequence). Trimming cost V 5 bases and J 1 base, with 19 bases left between them. This CDR3 is CASSTPRGGRGTDTQYF. CDR3 nucleotide sequence: TGTGCCAGCAGCACCCCCCGGGGAGGACGGGGCACAGATACGCAGTATTTT.

The chain has TRBV28 and TRBJ1-2; D is possibly TRBD1 (6 bases). Between the trimmed V and J ends, which lost 6 bases and 0 bases, there was a span of 20 bases. This CDR3 has 17 amino acids. Germline V gives CDR1 MDHEN, CDR2 SYDVKM. In DNA form, the CDR3 reads TGTGCCAGCAGACCTAATCCGGGACAATCCCCTAACTATGGCTACACCTTC. It is translated as CASRPNPGQSPNYGYTF.

The CDR3 DNA is TGTGCCAGTAGTGCGACATCTTTCAACTCTGGAAACACCATATATTTT. Amino acids: CASSATSFNSGNTIYF. This chain joins TRBV19 and TRBJ1-3; D not certain. The ends were cut back, 5 bases at V and 0 bases at J, with 14 bases in the middle. The V gene's germline CDR1 is LNHDA and CDR2 SQIVND (reference sequence). This CDR3 has 16 amino acids.

The CDR3 region has the DNA TGTGCCAGCCGCAGGGACAGGGACACTGAAGCTTTCTTT. Its protein product is CASRRDRDTEAFF. This chain connects TRBV2 to TRBJ1-1; TRBD1 agrees at 9 bases. CDR3 length equals 13 residues. Germline trimming cut 8 bases from V and 3 bases from J; bases unmatched to any gene: 4. CDR1 and CDR2 (germline): SNHLY, FYNNEI.

This rearrangement joins TRBV6-2 or TRBV6-3 to TRBJ1-4, with D uncertain. V dropped 2 bases and J dropped 8 bases, with 6 bases sitting between them. The germline CDR1 and CDR2 sequences are MNHEY and SVGEGT. The CDR3 loop spans 12 amino acids. CDR3: CASSYIGEKLFF. CDR3 DNA sequence: TGTGCCAGCAGTTACATCGGGGAAAAACTGTTTTTT.

J is TRBJ2-3 and V is TRBV7-3, with TRBD2 identical over 7 bases. CDR1 and CDR2 from the germline V gene are SGHTA and FQGTGA. Trimming at V came to 5 bases and at J to 1 base, leaving 12 bases not matched to a gene. CDR3 size: 17 residues. The CDR3 sequence: CASSDWKSGERTDTQYF. The CDR3 DNA sequence: TGTGCCAGCAGCGACTGGAAGAGCGGGGAACGCACAGATACGCAGTATTTT.

This chain uses TRBV5-4 with TRBJ1-2; D is undetermined. The CDR3 spans 13 residues. Germline V gene lookup returns CDR1 SGHNT and CDR2 YYREEE (reference sequence). Trimming took 0 bases from V and 8 from J, leaving 11 bases between them. CDR3 in DNA: TGTGCCAGCAGCTTGGGGGCCGACGAGGGCTACACCTTC. Translated, it gives CASSLGADEGYTF.

The chain uses TRBV6-2 or TRBV6-3 and TRBJ1-4, with a tentative D call TRBD1 (5 bases). The germline V gene has CDR1 MNHEY and CDR2 SVGEGT. This CDR3 contains 15 residues. The V end was cut by 4 bases, the J end by 2 bases, with 11 bases between. This CDR3 reads CASSSAGRTNEKLFF. The DNA for the CDR3 is TGTGCCAGCAGTTCGGCGGGACGGACTAATGAAAAACTGTTTTTT.

V is TRBV7-9 and J is TRBJ1-5; 7 positions agree with TRBD1. Germline V gene data show CDR1 as SEHNR and CDR2 as FQNEAQ (reference sequence). V lost 3 bases and J lost 2; bases outside the gene matches: 1. The CDR3 covers 14 residues. CDR3 region: CASSFGTGNQPQHF. CDR3 nucleotides: TGTGCCAGCAGCTTTGGGACAGGCAATCAGCCCCAGCATTTT.

The CDR3 nucleotides are TGCGCCAGCAGCTTGGCCTATTTATCCGGGACAGGGGACGAGCAGTACTTC. The encoded protein is CASSLAYLSGTGDEQYF. The rearrangement links TRBV5-1 to TRBJ2-7; TRBD1 aligns across 10 bases. Germline trimming cut 0 bases from V and 5 bases from J; bases unmatched to any gene: 11. The V gene's germline CDR1 is SGHRS and CDR2 YFSETQ. CDR3 length equals 17 residues. Filled out from reference TRBV5-1 and TRBJ2-7, the complete variable domain reads KAGVTQTPRYLIKTRGQQVTLSCSPISGHRSVSWYQQTPGQGLQFLFEYFSETQRNKGNFPGRFSGRQFSNSRSEMNVSTLELGDSALYLCASSLAYLSGTGDEQYFGPGTRLTVT.

The gene calls are TRBV19 and TRBJ1-1; the D gene is possibly TRBD1 (6 bases). The germline CDR1 and CDR2 sequences are LNHDA and SQIVND (reference sequence). This CDR3 is built from 15 residues. V was clipped by 6 bases and J by 4 bases, with 18 bases between them. In DNA form, the CDR3 reads TGTGCCAGTAGCAAGGGCGGGGGCGAACGCACTGAAGCTTTCTTT. It yields the protein CASSKGGGERTEAFF.

The chain combines TRBV4-3 with TRBJ1-4; the D gene is possibly TRBD1 (6 bases). CDR3 length: 14 residues. V gave up 0 bases and J gave up 8 bases, with 10 bases separating them. Germline-derived CDR1 and CDR2 are LGHNA and YSLEER. In nucleotides, the CDR3 is TGCGCCAGCAGCCAAGACAGGGGTGCGGAAAAACTGTTTTTT. Amino acids: CASSQDRGAEKLFF.

In its sample, this clone was seen a few times. DNA for the CDR3: TGCGCCAGCAGCTTGGATTCAGGGGCTTACAATGAGCAGTTCTTC. Its protein is CASSLDSGAYNEQFF. The chain carries TRBV5-1 and TRBJ2-1; a possible D gene is TRBD1 (6 bases). Trimming took off 0 bases at V and 4 bases at J, with 11 bases between the two ends. Germline V lookup: CDR1 SGHRS, CDR2 YFSETQ. The CDR3 is made up of 15 amino acids. Using reference TRBV5-1 and TRBJ2-1 for the parts outside the CDR3, the full variable domain is KAGVTQTPRYLIKTRGQQVTLSCSPISGHRSVSWYQQTPGQGLQFLFEYFSETQRNKGNFPGRFSGRQFSNSRSEMNVSTLELGDSALYLCASSLDSGAYNEQFFGPGTRLTVL.

The CDR3 region has the DNA TGTGCCAGTAGTATAGGGGGGGGGCGCACAGATACGCAGTATTTT. This sequence encodes CASSIGGGRTDTQYF. The chain has TRBV19 and TRBJ2-3, with D perhaps TRBD2 (7 bases). Trimming left V 1 base short and J 1 base short, with 9 bases between. Germline lookup yields CDR1 LNHDA and CDR2 SQIVND (reference sequence). The CDR3 contains 15 residues.

V is TRBV4-1 and J is TRBJ2-3; TRBD1 matches 10 bases. Looked up from germline, CDR1 is MGHRA and CDR2 is YSYEKL. This CDR3 spans 14 amino acids. J lost 5 bases, V lost 3 bases, and 2 bases had no gene match. CDR3 DNA: TGCGCCAGCAGCCATAGGGACAGGGGAGATACGCAGTATTTT. This translates into CASSHRDRGDTQYF.

The chain combines TRBV6-2 or TRBV6-3 with TRBJ1-2; TRBD1 agrees at 11 bases. The CDR3 totals 15 residues. V was clipped by 2 bases and J by 7 bases; unmatched bases: 6. Germline loops: CDR1 MNHEY, CDR2 SVGEGT. CDR3 protein: CASSYLDRGLSGYTF. CDR3 coding DNA: TGTGCCAGCAGTTACCTGGACAGGGGGCTGAGTGGCTACACCTTC.

This clone has only one observation. The gene calls are TRBV7-2 and TRBJ1-1; the D gene is possibly TRBD1 (6 bases). The CDR3 runs to 14 residues. Germline CDR1 reads SGHTA; CDR2 reads FQGNSA. V was shortened by 2 bases and J by 6 bases, with 13 bases between the two germline ends. CDR3 in amino acids: CASSLNRVSSEAFF. CDR3 coding DNA: TGTGCCAGCAGCTTAAACAGGGTTAGTTCTGAAGCTTTCTTT.

The chain has TRBV7-3 and TRBJ2-1; D is ambiguous. Trimming took 1 base from V and 9 from J, leaving 4 bases between them. The CDR3 totals 11 residues. The germline V gene has CDR1 SGHTA and CDR2 FQGTGA. The CDR3 DNA reads as TGTGCCAGCAGCTTAAACGGTGAGCAGTTCTTC. Translating it yields CASSLNGEQFF.

V gene TRBV9 combines with J gene TRBJ1-1; no reliable D call. CDR3 length: 14 residues. The ends were cut back, 2 bases at V and 0 bases at J, with 8 bases in the middle. Germline V gives CDR1 SGDLS, CDR2 YYNGEE. This chain's CDR3 is CASSVRPVNTEAFF. In DNA form, the CDR3 reads TGTGCCAGCAGCGTCCGTCCCGTGAACACTGAAGCTTTCTTT.

For this clone: Its ends do not fully match the called genes, so a read error is possible. This chain uses TRBV9 with TRBJ2-7; TRBD2 matches at 10 bases. Germline V gives CDR1 SGDLS, CDR2 YYNGEE. This CDR3 has 16 residues. CDR3 loop: CASNVAKRGGRSEQYF. In nucleotides, the CDR3 is TGTGCCAGCAACGTAGCTAAGCGGGGGGGCCGTAGTGAGCAGTACTTC.

The chain combines TRBV24-1 with TRBJ2-7, with D maybe TRBD1 (5 bases). The CDR3 runs 14 residues. The V gene lost 4 bases and the J gene lost 2 bases, with 11 bases spanning the gap. Looked up from germline, CDR1 is KGHDR and CDR2 is SFDVKD. CDR3 protein: CATSEAGPPYEQYF. In DNA form, the CDR3 reads TGTGCCACCAGTGAGGCAGGGCCTCCCTACGAGCAGTACTTC.

V gene TRBV3-1 (or the pseudogene TRBV3-2) combines with J gene TRBJ1-4, with TRBD1 matching 7 bases. The CDR3 runs 14 residues. J was trimmed by 4 bases and V by 1 base; bases with no gene match: 0. Germline lookup yields CDR1 LGHDT and CDR2 YNNKEL (reference sequence). CDR3 in amino acids: CASSQGTGNEKLFF. The DNA for the CDR3 is TGTGCCAGCAGCCAAGGGACAGGTAATGAAAAACTGTTTTTT.

The chain is built from TRBV12-3 or TRBV12-4 and TRBJ1-4; the D is unclear. The CDR3 spans 11 residues. V shed 5 bases and J shed 5 bases, with 3 bases lying between them. CDR3 DNA: TGTGCCAGCAGTACAAATGAAAAACTGTTTTTT. Translating it yields CASSTNEKLFF.

The CDR3: CSAPPGGMNTEAFF. CDR3 bases: TGCAGCGCACCGCCGGGGGGCATGAACACTGAAGCTTTCTTT. V usage is TRBV29-1 and J usage is TRBJ1-1, with D maybe TRBD1 (6 bases). In germline, CDR1 is SQVTM, CDR2 ANQGSEA. V was shortened by 7 bases and J by 0 bases, with 15 bases between the two germline ends. This CDR3 comprises 14 residues.